The 11 T cell receptor beta chains given below trace back to one sample, sequenced in a study of technical replicates of blood from a handful of donors. The assay was immunoSEQ multiplex PCR, and TCRdb's table has in-frame clones only and misses some. The sample includes 85,000 to 100,000 clones, 90% to 96% of them seen just once. The specimen was T cells isolated from PBMCs. These receptors all stem from a human donor in good health.

This clone was seen once. This rearrangement joins TRBV5-1 to TRBJ2-1; 16 bases map to TRBD2. J gave up 2 bases and V 4 bases, and 0 bases lay outside the gene matches. This CDR3 has 16 residues. Germline lookup yields CDR1 SGHRS and CDR2 YFSETQ. Here the CDR3 reads CASSGTSGGAYNEQFF. The CDR3 DNA sequence: TGCGCCAGCAGCGGGACTAGCGGGGGGGCCTACAATGAGCAGTTCTTC.

This rearrangement joins TRBV5-1 to TRBJ1-2; D unclear. V was cut by 3 bases and J by 6 bases, with 9 bases left in between. This CDR3 spans 12 amino acids. Germline values: CDR1 SGHRS, CDR2 YFSETQ. The CDR3 protein is CASSYTRDGYTF. The CDR3 region has the DNA TGCGCCAGCAGCTATACGAGGGATGGCTACACCTTC.

This clone has just one count. The chain has TRBV5-1 and TRBJ1-2; 7 bases map to TRBD1. CDR1 and CDR2 (germline): SGHRS, YFSETQ. Germline trimming cut 0 bases from V and 4 bases from J; bases unmatched to any gene: 15. CDR3 length: 18 residues. The CDR3 bases are TGCGCCAGCAGCTTGGATCCCCAACAGGGGCCTGTGGGCTATGGCTACACCTTC. Translation gives CASSLDPQQGPVGYGYTF.

Only a few counts were recorded for this clone. The J gene is TRBJ1-1, the V gene TRBV2, with a weak D call TRBD1 (5 bases). The V end lost 6 bases, the J end lost 3 bases, and 11 bases lay between the germline ends. The CDR3 has 13 residues. CDR1 and CDR2 from the germline V gene are SNHLY and FYNNEI. CDR3 sequence: CASRGDSYTEAFF. CDR3 sequence (DNA): TGTGCCAGCAGGGGCGACAGCTACACTGAAGCTTTCTTT.

V and J are TRBV7-6 and TRBJ2-1; D possibly corresponds to TRBD1 (6 bases). From germline, CDR1 is SGHVS and CDR2 FNYEAQ. Trimming took 0 bases from V and 4 from J, leaving 10 bases between them. This CDR3 has 15 residues. CDR3 region: CASSLALGQYNEQFF. The CDR3 bases are TGTGCCAGCAGCTTAGCGTTGGGACAATACAATGAGCAGTTCTTC.

The gene calls are TRBV13 and TRBJ2-5, with D unclear. The V and J ends lost 2 bases and 4 bases respectively, with 5 bases between them. The CDR3 runs 12 residues. Germline CDR1 reads PRHDT; CDR2 reads FYEKMQ (reference sequence). The CDR3 spells CASSLSGETQYF. The CDR3, as DNA: TGTGCCAGCAGCTTATCGGGAGAGACCCAGTACTTC.

Here the CDR3 reads CASSPGLAGGPGDTQYF. CDR3 DNA sequence: TGTGCCAGCAGCCCGGGACTTGCGGGGGGGCCGGGAGATACGCAGTATTTT. This rearrangement joins TRBV5-6 to TRBJ2-3, with TRBD2 identical over 9 bases. This CDR3 is 17 amino acids long. From germline, CDR1 is SGHDT and CDR2 YYEEEE. V dropped 4 bases and J dropped 5; count of bases not matched to a gene: 14.

The rearrangement uses TRBV7-8 and TRBJ1-2; D might be TRBD1 (6 bases). V was cut by 3 bases and J by 4 bases, with 12 bases left in between. Germline CDR1 SGHVS, CDR2 FQNEAQ. The CDR3 sequence is 14 residues long. The CDR3 loop is CASSFLGQPYGYTF. CDR3 coding DNA: TGTGCCAGCAGCTTTCTCGGACAGCCCTATGGCTACACCTTC.

The genes are TRBV5-1 and TRBJ2-5, with D possibly being TRBD1 (5 bases). The CDR3 spans 14 residues. Germline V CDR1 and CDR2: SGHRS, YFSETQ. V was shortened by 0 bases and J by 2 bases, with 8 bases between the two germline ends. This CDR3 reads CASSLGQPQETQYF. Here the CDR3 DNA reads TGCGCCAGCAGCTTGGGACAGCCACAAGAGACCCAGTACTTC.

The genes are TRBV6-1 and TRBJ2-1; 7 bases match TRBD2. The V gene end was trimmed by 1 base and the J gene end by 4 bases; junction bases not matched to a gene: 4. The CDR3 is 15 residues long. CDR1 and CDR2 (germline): MNHNS, SASEGT. The DNA for the CDR3 is TGTGCCAGCAGTGAAGAAGCGGGGATTTACAATGAGCAGTTCTTC. This translates into CASSEEAGIYNEQFF.

The chain carries TRBV5-1 and TRBJ2-3; TRBD1 aligns across 7 bases. Trimming cost V 1 base and J 14 bases; bases outside gene matches: 7. The length of the CDR3 is 12 residues. The germline CDR1 and CDR2 sequences are SGHRS and YFSETQ. CDR3 sequence reads: CASSLYETGRYF. The CDR3 region has the DNA TGCGCCAGCAGCTTGTATGAGACAGGGAGGTATTTT. Full variable domain (remainder filled in from reference TRBV5-1 and TRBJ2-3): KAGVTQTPRYLIKTRGQQVTLSCSPISGHRSVSWYQQTPGQGLQFLFEYFSETQRNKGNFPGRFSGRQFSNSRSEMNVSTLELGDSALYLCASSLYETGRYFGPGTRLTVL.